This T cell receptor beta chain was observed in a study of cytotoxic CD8 clonotypes in ibrutinib-treated CLL (dated by TCRdb to about 2021). At the level of the whole study: The cohort was composed of under 12 relapsed/refractory and around 15 treatment-naive patients; IGHV unmutated status was identified in some 17 patients. Of the approximately 90 participants in the trial, approximately 26 had longitudinal samples available. Patients were still on ibrutinib when every remission and progressive disease sample was collected. Responses were partial in around 25 patients and complete in 2; after median around 66 months follow-up, some 15 stayed in remission and about twelve progressed. Samples averaged roughly 260,000 productive templates and about 94,000 productive rearrangements. Cryopreserved peripheral blood mononuclear cells were obtained before treatment, at response, and at either sustained remission or disease progression. Response samples were obtained after a median of around eleven months of treatment, with a range of about 6 to 36 months. On the study overall, not on this receptor specifically: Clonality rose at ibrutinib response, remained stable during sustained remission, and dropped back toward baseline at progression. Public clonotypes were found to be uncommon and were observed to contract or remain stable during treatment; the increase in clonality was shown to reflect expansion of private clonotypes at ibrutinib response. Lymph node repertoires were not examined, and the timing of sampling was not matched between patients in sustained remission and those whose disease progressed. Baseline clonality exceeded that of age-matched healthy donors and correlated strongly with circulating CD8+ T-cell counts.

The CDR3 runs 14 residues from the cysteine to the phenylalanine. Only the CDR3 part of the read is kept: 42 bases, read in frame from the first base. Based on the germline V gene, the CDR1 and CDR2 sequences are SGHRS and YFSETQ. The V and J ends are trimmed by 5 bases and 0 bases, leaving 10 bases between them. The time point label, read with the paper, signifies: roughly 2 years on ibrutinib. For TCR beta library preparation, 2 to 2.5 micrograms of genomic DNA were isolated from cryopreserved PBMCs. Longitudinal blood samples from CLL patients on ibrutinib monotherapy underwent high-throughput TCR beta sequencing. Patients were enrolled in a phase 2 open-label single-center ibrutinib monotherapy trial. Each clonotype received, on average, approximately 9.9x coverage in deep resolution sequencing performed on a MiSeq, where the target depth lay between 1 in 1 million and 1 in 200,000 T cells. The immunoSEQ hsTCRB Kit was used to generate TCR beta libraries. For the original study's pipeline: The data were analyzed with ImmunoSEQ Analyzer and ImmunoSEQ Data Assistant, and V, D and J gene assignments followed IMGT definitions. Clonality, which ranges from 0 to 1, was calculated as one minus the normalized Shannon entropy of productive rearrangement frequencies. Only overrepresented clonotypes making up at least 0.05% of the repertoire of each patient were included in the public clonotype analysis. Approximately 12 repertoires from age-matched healthy donors, obtained from immuneACCESS, served as clonality controls. TCRdb re-hosts the immuneACCESS table, in-frame sequences only. Its copies lack some clones; in the studies checked, an unresolved V gene accounts for under half of them, and the cause for the rest is not known. The DNA gave D and trimming, while V, J and clone size come from that table. In all, the sample holds over 100,000 clones, and approximately 58% of those were seen once. The top ten constitute around a third of the sample.

This clone was seen a single time. Its binding antigen is unknown. No much larger clonotype is one base removed from it; base qualities were not supplied. This specimen includes other DNA sequences encoding the same CDR3. The sample here was PBMCs, taken after 24 months of ibrutinib treatment. This receptor was identified in a human donor with chronic lymphocytic leukemia. The V and J genes are TRBV5-1 and TRBJ2-3; the D gene is not confidently resolved. For the CDR3, the sequence is CASRRDLSTDTQYF. The nucleotides read TGCGCCAGCAGGCGAGACTTAAGCACAGATACGCAGTATTTT.